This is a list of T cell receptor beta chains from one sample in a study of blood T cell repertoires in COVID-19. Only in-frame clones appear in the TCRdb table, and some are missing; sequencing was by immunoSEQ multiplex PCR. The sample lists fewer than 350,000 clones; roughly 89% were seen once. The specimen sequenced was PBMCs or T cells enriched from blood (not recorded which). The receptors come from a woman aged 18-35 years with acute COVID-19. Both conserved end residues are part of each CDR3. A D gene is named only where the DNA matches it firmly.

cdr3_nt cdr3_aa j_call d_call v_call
TGTGCCTGGAGTCCCAAGCGGCAAACCTACGAGCAGTACTTC CAWSPKRQTYEQYF TRBJ2-7 . TRBV30
TGTGCTAGTGGTTGGGGACAGGTCGGCACAGATACGCAGTATTTT CASGWGQVGTDTQYF TRBJ2-3 TRBD1 TRBV12-5
TGTGCCAGTAGTATACGCGGGACCCAGACCGATGAGCAGTTCTTC CASSIRGTQTDEQFF TRBJ2-1 . TRBV19
TGTGCCAGCAGCGGGACCGACAGGGGGTTTAGTGGCTACACCTTC CASSGTDRGFSGYTF TRBJ1-2 TRBD1 TRBV5-4
TGTGCCAGCTCACCTACGGGACTAGCGGGAGCGAATGAGCAGTTCTTC CASSPTGLAGANEQFF TRBJ2-1 TRBD2 TRBV18
TGCGCCAGCAGCTTGTATTTCCTAGCGGGATACTCCGGGGAGCTGTTTTTT CASSLYFLAGYSGELFF TRBJ2-2 TRBD2 TRBV5-1
TGTGCCAGCAGCCAAATGACAGGGGTTACGTCACCCCTCCACTTT CASSQMTGVTSPLHF TRBJ1-6 TRBD1 TRBV7-9
TGTGCCAGCAGCGGGGGACAGGGGATGGGCGCTGAAGCTTTCTTT CASSGGQGMGAEAFF TRBJ1-1 TRBD1 TRBV7-8
TGTGCCAGCAGCTTATCGGCGACAACCTCCTACAATGAGCAGTTCTTC CASSLSATTSYNEQFF TRBJ2-1 . TRBV11-2
TGTGCCAGCAGGTCGACTGGCTACGAGCAGTACTTC CASRSTGYEQYF TRBJ2-7 . TRBV6-5
TGTGCCAGCTCACCCGGGACAGCGAACACTGAAGCTTTCTTT CASSPGTANTEAFF TRBJ1-1 TRBD1 TRBV18
TGTGCCAGCAGCTTAGTACGAGTCGGCGGGGAGCTGTTTTTT CASSLVRVGGELFF TRBJ2-2 . TRBV7-6
TGCGCCAGCAGCCGAGGGGGTAGCGATGAAAAACTGTTTTTT CASSRGGSDEKLFF TRBJ1-4 . TRBV10-1
TGCGCCAGCAGCTATTCCTTAAACAATGAGCAGTTCTTC CASSYSLNNEQFF TRBJ2-1 . TRBV5-1
TGTGCCAGCAGCCACAAACAGGGGTTGAAGGAAATCGAGCAGTACTTC CASSHKQGLKEIEQYF TRBJ2-7 TRBD1 TRBV11-2
TGCGCCAGCAGCCGCAGAATTAGTAGCGAAGTAACAGATACGCAGTATTTT CASSRRISSEVTDTQYF TRBJ2-3 . TRBV4-1